This T cell receptor (beta chain) was documented in a study of shared T cell receptors in the human thymus (dated by TCRdb to the early 2020s). The study in broad terms: The study examined how self-reactive, shared T-cell receptor alpha chains are generated in the human thymus.

CDR1 and CDR2, per the germline V gene, are SGHDN and FVKESK. Including the terminal cysteine and phenylalanine, the CDR3 comprises 18 residues. The entry retains the CDR3 DNA only, 54 bases that are in frame from base 1. V is reduced by 1 base and J by 2 bases, leaving a spacing of 18 bases between them. Receptor amplification or capture employed the immunoSEQ multiplex PCR assay. As stored in TCRdb, this immuneACCESS dataset retains in-frame rearrangements with V and J assigned. A fraction of the clones does not appear; measured against another copy, unresolved V genes explain less than half of the discrepancy, and the remainder lacks a known reason. The sample contains around 65,000 clones, about 96% of them found a single time. In total, the top ten clones hold less than 0.04% of the sample. Of note for this clone: The specificity of this receptor is unknown. Base qualities were left out, and no much larger clone turns up one base away.

The sequence derives from a human donor. The sequence links TRBV14 to TRBJ2-1; the D gene is perhaps TRBD1, from 6 matching bases. Sequencing used thymocytes. The nucleotide sequence is TGTGCCAGCAGCCAAGGGCTGGACAGACATTTCCCCTACAATGAGCAGTTCTTC. Its translation is CASSQGLDRHFPYNEQFF.